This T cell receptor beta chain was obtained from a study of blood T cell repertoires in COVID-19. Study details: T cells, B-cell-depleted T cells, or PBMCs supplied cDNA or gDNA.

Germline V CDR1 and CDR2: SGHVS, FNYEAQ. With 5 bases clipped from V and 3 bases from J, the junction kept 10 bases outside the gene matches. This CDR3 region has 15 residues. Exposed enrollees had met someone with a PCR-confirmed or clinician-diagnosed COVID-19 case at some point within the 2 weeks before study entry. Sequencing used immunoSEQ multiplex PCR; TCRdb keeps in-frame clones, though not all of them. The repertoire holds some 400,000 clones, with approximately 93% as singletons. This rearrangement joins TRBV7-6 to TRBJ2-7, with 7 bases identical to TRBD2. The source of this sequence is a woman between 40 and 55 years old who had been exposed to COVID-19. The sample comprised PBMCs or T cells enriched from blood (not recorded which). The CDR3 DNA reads TGTGCCAGCAGCCCTATCAGCGGGACCTACTACGAGCAGTACTTC. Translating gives CASSPISGTYYEQYF. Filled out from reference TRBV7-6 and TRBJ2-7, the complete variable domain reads GAGVSQSPRYKVTKRGQDVALRCDPISGHVSLYWYRQALGQGPEFLTYFNYEAQQDKSGLPNDRFSAERPEGSISTLTIQRTEQRDSAMYRCASSPISGTYYEQYFGPGTRLTVT.